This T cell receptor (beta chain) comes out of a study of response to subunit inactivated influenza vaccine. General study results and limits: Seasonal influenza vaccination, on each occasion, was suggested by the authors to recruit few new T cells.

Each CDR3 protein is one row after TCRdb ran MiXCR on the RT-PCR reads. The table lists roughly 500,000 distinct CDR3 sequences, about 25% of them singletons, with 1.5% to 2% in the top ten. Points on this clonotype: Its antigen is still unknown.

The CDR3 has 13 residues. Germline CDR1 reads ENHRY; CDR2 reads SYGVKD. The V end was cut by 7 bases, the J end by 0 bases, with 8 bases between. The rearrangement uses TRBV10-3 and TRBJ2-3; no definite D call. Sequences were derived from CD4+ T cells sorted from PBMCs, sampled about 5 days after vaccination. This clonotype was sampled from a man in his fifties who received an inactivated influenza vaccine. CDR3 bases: TGTGCCATCACTAGTTCTAGCACAGATACGCAGTATTTT. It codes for CAITSSSTDTQYF.